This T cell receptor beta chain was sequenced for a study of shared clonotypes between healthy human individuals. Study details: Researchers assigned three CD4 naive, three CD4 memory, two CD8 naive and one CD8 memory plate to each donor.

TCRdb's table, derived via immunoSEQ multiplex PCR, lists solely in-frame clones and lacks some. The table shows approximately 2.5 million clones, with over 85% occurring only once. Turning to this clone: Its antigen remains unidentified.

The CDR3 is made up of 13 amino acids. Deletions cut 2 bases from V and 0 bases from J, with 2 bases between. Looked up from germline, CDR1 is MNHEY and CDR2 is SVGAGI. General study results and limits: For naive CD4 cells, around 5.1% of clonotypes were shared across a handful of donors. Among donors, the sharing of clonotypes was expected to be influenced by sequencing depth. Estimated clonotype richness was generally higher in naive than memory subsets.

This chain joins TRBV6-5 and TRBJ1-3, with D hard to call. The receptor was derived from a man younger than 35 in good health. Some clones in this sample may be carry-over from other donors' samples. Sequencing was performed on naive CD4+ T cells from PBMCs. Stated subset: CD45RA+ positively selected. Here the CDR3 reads CASSYNSGNTIYF. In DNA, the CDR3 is TGTGCCAGCAGTTACAACTCTGGAAACACCATATATTTT.